Following are 8 T cell receptor beta chains from one sample sequenced in a study of shared clonotypes between healthy human individuals. Terminally differentiated effector memory CD45RA+ cells were left out of the naive CD8 fraction, which was CD45RO-negative and positively selected for CCR7. Sequenced by immunoSEQ multiplex PCR; TCRdb stores in-frame clones only, minus some. This sample carries approximately 600,000 clones, approximately 95% of them seen once, and the ten largest clones take 0.11%. Sequences were obtained from naive CD8+ T cells sorted from blood. All receptors come from a woman in her 30s in good health.

The chain joins TRBV2 to TRBJ2-5, with TRBD2 as a possible D gene (6 bases). Germline CDR1 is SNHLY and CDR2 is FYNNEI. V was cut by 10 bases and J by 5 bases, with 11 bases left in between. This CDR3 region has 11 residues. The CDR3 region has the DNA TGTGCCACTAGGGACTTGGAGACCCAGTACTTC. Translation gives CATRDLETQYF.

The V and J genes are TRBV28 and TRBJ1-1; no firm D call. The CDR3 sequence is 16 residues long. The germline V gene has CDR1 MDHEN and CDR2 SYDVKM. V was clipped by 3 bases and J by 0 bases, with 14 bases between them. CDR3 nucleotide sequence: TGTGCCAGCAGTTTGGATGGTGGAGCTTTGAACACTGAAGCTTTCTTT. Protein: CASSLDGGALNTEAFF.

This clone was detected only once. This sequence joins TRBV27 and TRBJ2-7; 8 bases are a match to TRBD2. Per the germline V gene, CDR1 is MNHEY and CDR2 is SMNVEV (reference sequence). The CDR3 consists of 14 residues. J gave up 5 bases and V 2 bases, and 5 bases lay outside the gene matches. The DNA of the CDR3 is TGTGCCAGCAGTTTACAAGCGGGAGCCCACGAGCAGTACTTC. Residues: CASSLQAGAHEQYF.

Concerning this clone: The same CDR3 is also encoded by other DNA sequences in this sample. The V call is TRBV7-9, the J call TRBJ2-2; D ambiguous. The germline V gene encodes CDR1 SEHNR and CDR2 FQNEAQ (reference sequence). The CDR3 contains 13 residues. Between the trimmed V and J ends, which lost 1 base and 4 bases, there was a span of 4 bases. The CDR3 nucleotides read TGTGCCAGCAGCTTAGGTGGCACCGGGGAGCTGTTTTTT. Translating it yields CASSLGGTGELFF.

V and J are TRBV9 and TRBJ2-7, with 10 nucleotides matching TRBD1. Germline CDR1 is SGDLS and CDR2 is YYNGEE. The CDR3 runs to 15 residues. J gave up 5 bases and V 4 bases, and 9 bases lay outside the gene matches. The DNA of the CDR3 is TGTGCCAGCAGCCCGTGGGACAGGGGTGTCGACGAGCAGTACTTC. This gives the protein CASSPWDRGVDEQYF.

Note on this clone: The same CDR3 is also encoded by other DNA sequences in this sample. The V gene is TRBV27, the J gene TRBJ1-5; D might be TRBD1 (6 bases). V was trimmed by 6 bases and J by 2 bases, leaving 14 bases between them. This CDR3 region has 15 residues. Germline assignment: CDR1 MNHEY and CDR2 SMNVEV (reference sequence). The CDR3 is CASSLSGAGNQPQHF. The DNA for the CDR3 is TGTGCCAGCAGCCTTTCAGGGGCTGGCAATCAGCCCCAGCATTTT.

The V and J genes are TRBV18 and TRBJ1-4, with no clear D. The V gene's germline CDR1 is KGHSH and CDR2 LQKENI. The V gene lost 0 bases and the J gene lost 8 bases, with 7 bases spanning the gap. This CDR3 spans 13 amino acids. CDR3 protein: CASSPPTEEKLFF. The CDR3 DNA reads as TGTGCCAGCTCACCACCGACCGAGGAAAAACTGTTTTTT. Full variable domain (outside the CDR3, taken from reference TRBV18 and TRBJ1-4): NAGVMQNPRHLVRRRGQEARLRCSPMKGHSHVYWYRQLPEEGLKFMVYLQKENIIDESGMPKERFSAEFPKEGPSILRIQQVVRGDSAAYFCASSPPTEEKLFFGSGTQLSVL.

The sample holds one count of this clone. This chain uses TRBV7-6 with TRBJ2-7; D is perhaps TRBD1 (6 bases). CDR3 length equals 14 residues. Germline CDR1 and CDR2: SGHVS and FNYEAQ. V shed 0 bases and J shed 6 bases, with 12 bases lying between them. CDR3 in amino acids: CASSLAGGGTEQYF. The CDR3 nucleotides read TGTGCCAGCAGCTTAGCAGGTGGGGGCACCGAGCAGTACTTC. Complete variable domain (other parts from reference TRBV7-6 and TRBJ2-7): GAGVSQSPRYKVTKRGQDVALRCDPISGHVSLYWYRQALGQGPEFLTYFNYEAQQDKSGLPNDRFSAERPEGSISTLTIQRTEQRDSAMYRCASSLAGGGTEQYFGPGTRLTVT.